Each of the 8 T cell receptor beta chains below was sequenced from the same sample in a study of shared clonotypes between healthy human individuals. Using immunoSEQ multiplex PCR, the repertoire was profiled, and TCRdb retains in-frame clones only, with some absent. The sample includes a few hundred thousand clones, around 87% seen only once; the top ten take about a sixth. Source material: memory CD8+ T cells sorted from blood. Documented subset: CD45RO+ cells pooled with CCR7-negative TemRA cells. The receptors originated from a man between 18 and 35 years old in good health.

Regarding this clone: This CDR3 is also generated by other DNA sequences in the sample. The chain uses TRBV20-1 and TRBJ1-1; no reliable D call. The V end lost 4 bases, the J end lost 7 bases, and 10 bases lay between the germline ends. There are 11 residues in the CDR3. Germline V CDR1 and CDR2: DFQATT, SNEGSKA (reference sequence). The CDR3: CSATRGNEAFF. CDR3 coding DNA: TGCAGTGCTACGAGAGGGAATGAAGCTTTCTTT.

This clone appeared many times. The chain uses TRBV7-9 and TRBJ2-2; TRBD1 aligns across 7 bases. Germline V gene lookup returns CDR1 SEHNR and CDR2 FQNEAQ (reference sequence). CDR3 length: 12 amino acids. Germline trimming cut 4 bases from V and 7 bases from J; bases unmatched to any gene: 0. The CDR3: CASSSGGGELFF. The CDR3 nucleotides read TGTGCCAGCAGCTCAGGGGGCGGGGAGCTGTTTTTT.

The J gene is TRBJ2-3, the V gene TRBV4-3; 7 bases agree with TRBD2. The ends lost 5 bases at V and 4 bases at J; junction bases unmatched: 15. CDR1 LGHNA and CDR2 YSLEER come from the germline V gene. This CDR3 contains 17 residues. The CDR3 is CASSGTQTAGVPDTQYF. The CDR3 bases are TGCGCCAGCAGCGGAACTCAAACGGCGGGAGTCCCAGATACGCAGTATTTT.

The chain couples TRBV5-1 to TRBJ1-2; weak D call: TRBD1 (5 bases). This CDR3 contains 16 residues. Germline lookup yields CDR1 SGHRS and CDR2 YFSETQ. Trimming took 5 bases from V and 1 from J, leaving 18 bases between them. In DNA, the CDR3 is TGCGCCAGCAGTCTCCTCGGGACGGTCAGTAACTATGGCTACACCTTC. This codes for CASSLLGTVSNYGYTF.

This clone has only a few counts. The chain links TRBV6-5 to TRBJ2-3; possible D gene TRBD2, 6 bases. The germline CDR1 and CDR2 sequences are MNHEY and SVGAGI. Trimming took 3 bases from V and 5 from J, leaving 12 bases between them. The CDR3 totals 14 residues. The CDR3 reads CASSYSSEEDTQYF. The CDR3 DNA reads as TGTGCCAGCAGTTATTCTAGCGAGGAAGATACGCAGTATTTT.

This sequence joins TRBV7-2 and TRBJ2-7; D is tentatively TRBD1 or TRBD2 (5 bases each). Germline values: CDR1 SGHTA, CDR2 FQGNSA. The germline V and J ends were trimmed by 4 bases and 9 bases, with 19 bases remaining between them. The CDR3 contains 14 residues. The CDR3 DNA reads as TGTGCCAGCAGCTCTTTTGCCCGGGACGGCCGGCAGTACTTC. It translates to CASSSFARDGRQYF. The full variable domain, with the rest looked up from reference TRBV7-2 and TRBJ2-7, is GAGVSQSPSNKVTEKGKDVELRCDPISGHTALYWYRQSLGQGLEFLIYFQGNSAPDKSGLPSDRFSAERTGGSVSTLTIQRTQQEDSAVYLCASSSFARDGRQYFGPGTRLTVT.

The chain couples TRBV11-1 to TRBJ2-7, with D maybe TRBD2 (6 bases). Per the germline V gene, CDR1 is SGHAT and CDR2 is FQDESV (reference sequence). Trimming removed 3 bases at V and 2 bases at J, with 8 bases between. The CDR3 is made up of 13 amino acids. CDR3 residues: CASSFGGPYEQYF. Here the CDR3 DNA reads TGTGCCAGCAGCTTTGGAGGGCCCTACGAGCAGTACTTC.

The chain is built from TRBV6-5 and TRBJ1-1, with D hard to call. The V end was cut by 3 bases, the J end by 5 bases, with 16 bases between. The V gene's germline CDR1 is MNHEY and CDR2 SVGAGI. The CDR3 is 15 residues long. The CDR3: CASSYYGTQETEAFF. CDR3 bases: TGTGCCAGCAGTTATTATGGCACCCAGGAGACTGAAGCTTTCTTT.